This T cell receptor (beta chain) was recovered during a study of blood T cells in healthy people across ages. At the level of the study: About one barcoded beta molecule per two T cells came from capture by template switching.

PCR was performed a second time for about 7 to 11 cycles using a sample-barcoded 5' primer and a J-beta primer mix. TCRdb recomputed calls from the 5' RACE reads with MiXCR, one row per CDR3 protein. The sample shows around 1,500,000 distinct CDR3 sequences, about 43% of them seen only once. The CDR3 is 14 residues long. Trimming took 4 bases from V and 8 from J; bases not matched to a gene: 5. Per the germline V gene, CDR1 is LGHDT and CDR2 is YNNKEL (reference sequence). Sequencing was carried out using blood. This sequence joins TRBV3-1 and TRBJ2-3; TRBD2 aligns across 11 bases. This TCR was sampled from a woman aged 18-29 years in good health. The CDR3 is CASSPLAGGPTQYF. The DNA of the CDR3 is TGTGCCAGCAGCCCCCTAGCGGGAGGTCCTACGCAGTATTTT.